One and the same sample provided the 21 T cell receptor beta chains below, sequenced in a study of beta chain features in type 1 diabetes. As every portion of the isolated RNA was reverse transcribed, the sequencing read expressed TCRB transcripts. Clones were sequenced by immunoSEQ multiplex PCR, and TCRdb holds only the in-frame ones, with some missing. Here the sample spans 970,000 or so clones, 15% to 20% being singletons. Material: naive CD4+ T cells from blood. These receptors were obtained from a woman aged 18-29 years in good health.

In its sample, this clone was seen a few times. CDR3 bases: TGTGCCAGCAGCTTAGCTGGGCCGGGCGAGCAGTACTTC. This codes for CASSLAGPGEQYF. This chain uses TRBV7-2 with TRBJ2-7; no reliable D call. In germline, CDR1 is SGHTA, CDR2 FQGNSA. The V end was cut by 0 bases, the J end by 6 bases, with 9 bases between. CDR3 length equals 13 residues. Full variable domain (outside the CDR3, taken from reference TRBV7-2 and TRBJ2-7): GAGVSQSPSNKVTEKGKDVELRCDPISGHTALYWYRQSLGQGLEFLIYFQGNSAPDKSGLPSDRFSAERTGGSVSTLTIQRTQQEDSAVYLCASSLAGPGEQYFGPGTRLTVT.

V gene TRBV7-9 combines with J gene TRBJ2-7, with D perhaps TRBD2 (6 bases). Germline V gives CDR1 SEHNR, CDR2 FQNEAQ (reference sequence). CDR3 length equals 13 residues. The V and J ends lost 5 bases and 3 bases respectively, with 11 bases between them. CDR3: CASSRLGGYEQYF. In DNA, the CDR3 is TGTGCCAGCAGCCGTCTGGGGGGCTACGAGCAGTACTTC.

In this sample, this clone turned up a few times. This CDR3 reads CASSLVWDNEQFF. The DNA for the CDR3 is TGTGCCAGCAGCTTAGTGTGGGACAATGAGCAGTTCTTC. The chain uses TRBV11-3 and TRBJ2-1; unclear D gene. Per the germline V gene, CDR1 is SGHNT and CDR2 is YENEEA. The CDR3 has 13 residues. Trimming removed 1 base from V and 5 bases from J, with 6 bases in between.

This chain uses TRBV6-1 with TRBJ2-5, with D possibly being TRBD1 or TRBD2 (5 bases each). This CDR3 region has 15 residues. V lost 0 bases and J lost 1, with 9 bases in between. Germline-derived CDR1 and CDR2 are MNHNS and SASEGT. The CDR3 protein is CASSEAWGTQETQYF. Written as DNA, the CDR3 is TGTGCCAGCAGTGAAGCGTGGGGGACCCAAGAGACCCAGTACTTC.

The rearrangement links TRBV6-5 to TRBJ2-1; 7 bases are a match to TRBD2. Germline V CDR1 and CDR2: MNHEY, SVGAGI. V shed 0 bases and J 5 bases; nucleotides not matched to a gene: 4. There are 15 residues in the CDR3. The CDR3 region is CASSYSPGGHNEQFF. The CDR3 coding sequence is TGTGCCAGCAGTTACTCGCCGGGAGGACACAATGAGCAGTTCTTC.

V usage is TRBV29-1 and J usage is TRBJ2-5, with D perhaps matching TRBD1 (6 bases). The V end was cut by 7 bases, the J end by 5 bases, with 20 bases between. The CDR3 runs to 14 residues. Looked up from germline, CDR1 is SQVTM and CDR2 is ANQGSEA. CDR3 nucleotide sequence: TGCAGCGCCGCTCCTGGACAGCCGGGGGAGACCCAGTACTTC. Translation: CSAAPGQPGETQYF.

The V and J genes are TRBV27 and TRBJ1-2; D perhaps matches TRBD1 (5 bases). Deletions cut 6 bases from V and 5 bases from J, with 19 bases between. The CDR3 has 15 amino acids. Per germline, CDR1 MNHEY and CDR2 SMNVEV (reference sequence). This CDR3 is CASSPHLGGPYGYTF. The CDR3 DNA follows: TGTGCCAGCAGCCCCCATCTCGGGGGACCATATGGCTACACCTTC.

Only a few counts were recorded for this clone. V and J are TRBV2 and TRBJ2-7, with 8 nucleotides matching TRBD2. The CDR3 covers 14 residues. The trim removed 4 bases at V and 3 bases at J, leaving 5 bases unmatched. Germline CDR1 reads SNHLY; CDR2 reads FYNNEI. The CDR3 DNA sequence: TGTGCCAGCAGTGTACGGGAGGGTAGCTACGAGCAGTACTTC. It yields the protein CASSVREGSYEQYF.

This clone was seen a handful of times. The chain couples TRBV6-6 to TRBJ2-5; 12 bases agree with TRBD2. CDR1 is MNHNY, CDR2 SVGAGI, per germline (reference sequence). The V segment lost 7 bases and the J segment 4 bases; nucleotides outside the gene matches: 4. The CDR3 is made up of 14 amino acids. CDR3 DNA: TGTGCCAGCAATCCGGGACTAGCGGGAGAGACCCAGTACTTC. This sequence encodes CASNPGLAGETQYF.

The chain has TRBV10-2 and TRBJ2-5; D is ambiguous. Per germline, CDR1 WSHSY and CDR2 SAAADI. This CDR3 comprises 14 residues. The V gene lost 3 bases and the J gene lost 4 bases, with 12 bases spanning the gap. In DNA form, the CDR3 reads TGCGCCAGCAGTGACCTCGCGTCGGGAGAGACCCAGTACTTC. Residues: CASSDLASGETQYF.

This chain joins TRBV28 and TRBJ2-5, with D unresolved. The end of the DNA aligns better with TRBJ2-7, so the J call may be wrong. Germline CDR1 reads MDHEN; CDR2 reads SYDVKM. This CDR3 is built from 13 residues. The CDR3 coding sequence is TGTGCCAGCATCTCGACCAGTCCCTACGAGCAGTACTTC. Its translation is CASISTSPYEQYF.

V usage is TRBV7-2 and J usage is TRBJ2-1; D not certain. V lost 1 base and J 4 bases, leaving 8 bases between the germline ends. The V gene's germline CDR1 is SGHTA and CDR2 FQGNSA. CDR3 length: 14 amino acids. DNA of the CDR3: TGTGCCAGCAGCTTAGAGCGCCGTTACAATGAGCAGTTCTTC. As protein: CASSLERRYNEQFF. The full variable domain, with the rest looked up from reference TRBV7-2 and TRBJ2-1, is GAGVSQSPSNKVTEKGKDVELRCDPISGHTALYWYRQSLGQGLEFLIYFQGNSAPDKSGLPSDRFSAERTGGSVSTLTIQRTQQEDSAVYLCASSLERRYNEQFFGPGTRLTVL.

The chain has TRBV15 and TRBJ1-4; the match to TRBD1 covers 8 bases. CDR1 is LNHNV, CDR2 YYDKDF, per germline (reference sequence). The length of the CDR3 is 15 residues. The V and J ends lost 1 base and 6 bases, in that order; junction bases with no gene match: 4. The CDR3, as DNA: TGTGCCACCAGCAGAGGCGAGACAGGGGATGAAAAACTGTTTTTT. This translates into CATSRGETGDEKLFF.

This clone was recorded only once. The chain has TRBV7-2 and TRBJ2-7; D is possibly TRBD2 (5 bases). Trimming removed 1 base at V and 2 bases at J, with 18 bases between. CDR3 length: 17 amino acids. Germline CDR1 SGHTA, CDR2 FQGNSA. The CDR3 region has the DNA TGTGCCAGCAGCTTAGTACCGCGGACTGTTGACGCCTACGAGCAGTACTTC. Translated: CASSLVPRTVDAYEQYF.

The rearrangement uses TRBV19 and TRBJ2-1; 8 bases match TRBD1. This CDR3 has 13 amino acids. J was trimmed by 6 bases and V by 4 bases; bases with no gene match: 2. The germline gives CDR1 LNHDA, CDR2 SQIVND (reference sequence). CDR3 in amino acids: CASSSQGANEQFF. CDR3 sequence (DNA): TGTGCCAGTAGTAGTCAGGGGGCCAATGAGCAGTTCTTC.

This clone was seen repeatedly, ten times or more. The rearrangement joins TRBV7-9 to TRBJ2-1; D perhaps matches TRBD2 (5 bases). Germline assignment: CDR1 SEHNR and CDR2 FQNEAQ (reference sequence). There are 15 residues in the CDR3. V lost 1 base to trimming and J lost 3 bases, with 10 bases between them. The CDR3: CASSLGGLSYNEQFF. CDR3 bases: TGTGCCAGCAGCTTAGGAGGACTGAGCTACAATGAGCAGTTCTTC.

V gene TRBV7-9 combines with J gene TRBJ2-7; D gene unclear. The V gene's germline CDR1 is SEHNR and CDR2 FQNEAQ (reference sequence). Trimming left V 5 bases short and J 4 bases short, with 9 bases between. This CDR3 comprises 12 residues. The CDR3 region is CASSPEVYEQYF. The CDR3 region has the DNA TGTGCCAGCAGCCCCGAGGTATACGAGCAGTACTTC.

This clone was detected only a few times. The chain links TRBV7-2 to TRBJ2-3, with 10 nucleotides matching TRBD2. The CDR3 covers 19 residues. In germline, CDR1 is SGHTA, CDR2 FQGNSA. The J segment lost 1 base and the V segment lost 2 bases, leaving 12 bases of the junction unmatched. The CDR3: CASSLTALLAGAGTDTQYF. The CDR3 coding sequence is TGTGCCAGCAGCTTAACGGCTCTTCTAGCGGGGGCGGGCACAGATACGCAGTATTTT.

Only a few counts were recorded for this clone. Additional DNA sequences in this sample encode the identical CDR3. The chain uses TRBV20-1 and TRBJ2-7; D uncertain. The V end was cut by 4 bases, the J end by 2 bases, with 6 bases between. Germline CDR1 and CDR2: DFQATT and SNEGSKA (reference sequence). The CDR3 length is 11 residues. CDR3 residues: CSATRTYEQYF. The DNA of the CDR3 is TGCAGTGCTACCCGTACCTACGAGCAGTACTTC.

This chain connects TRBV7-8 to TRBJ2-7; D gene uncertain. The CDR3 is 14 amino acids. CDR1 and CDR2 from the germline V gene are SGHVS and FQNEAQ. Trimming stripped 3 bases from V and 2 bases from J, with 11 bases between. CDR3 bases: TGTGCCAGCAGCTTTCAGCGACAAACCTACGAGCAGTACTTC. It yields the protein CASSFQRQTYEQYF.

This clone was seen a few times. The chain couples TRBV6-5 to TRBJ2-1, with a tentative D call TRBD2 (6 bases). The CDR3 is made up of 14 amino acids. CDR1 and CDR2 from the germline V gene are MNHEY and SVGAGI. V was shortened by 5 bases and J by 8 bases, with 16 bases between the two germline ends. This CDR3 is CASSRVRLVDEQFF. In DNA, the CDR3 is TGTGCCAGCAGTCGCGTCAGACTAGTCGATGAGCAGTTCTTC.